This TCR beta chain was profiled in a study of blood T cell repertoires in COVID-19. This clone was picked up one time. The germline V gene encodes CDR1 MGHRA and CDR2 YSYEKL. The CDR3 covers 14 residues. The ends were cut back, 6 bases at V and 6 bases at J, with 15 bases in the middle. Profiled with immunoSEQ multiplex PCR; TCRdb holds only in-frame clones, not every one. In the table there are a few hundred thousand clones, over 75% of which are singletons. This sequence was found in a woman between 50 and 59 years old with acute or convalescent COVID-19. The sample taken for sequencing was peripheral blood. This chain joins TRBV4-1 and TRBJ2-1; a weak D match, TRBD2 (6 bases). The CDR3 DNA reads TGCGCCAGCAGGTCAATGGGGAGGCGCAATGAGCAGTTCTTC. It translates to CASRSMGRRNEQFF.